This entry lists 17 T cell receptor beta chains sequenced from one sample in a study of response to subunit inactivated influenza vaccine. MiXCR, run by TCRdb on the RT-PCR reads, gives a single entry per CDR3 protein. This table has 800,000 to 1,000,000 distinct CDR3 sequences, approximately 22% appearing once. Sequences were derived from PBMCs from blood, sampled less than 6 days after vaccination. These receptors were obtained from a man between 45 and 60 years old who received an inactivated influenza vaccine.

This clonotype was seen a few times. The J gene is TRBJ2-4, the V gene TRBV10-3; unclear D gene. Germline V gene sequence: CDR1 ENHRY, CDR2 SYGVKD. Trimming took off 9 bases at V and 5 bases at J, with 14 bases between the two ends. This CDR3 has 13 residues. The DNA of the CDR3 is TGTGCCATTCTAATTAACCCCGAAAACATTCAGTACTTC. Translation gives CAILINPENIQYF.

CDR3 protein: CASSPTTGDDEQYF. The CDR3 DNA sequence: TGTGCCAGCAGCCCTACGACAGGGGACGACGAGCAGTACTTC. The genes are TRBV7-3 and TRBJ2-7, with TRBD1 matching over 8 bases. The CDR3 is 14 residues long. J gave up 5 bases and V 5 bases, and 8 bases lay outside the gene matches. From germline, CDR1 is SGHTA and CDR2 FQGTGA.

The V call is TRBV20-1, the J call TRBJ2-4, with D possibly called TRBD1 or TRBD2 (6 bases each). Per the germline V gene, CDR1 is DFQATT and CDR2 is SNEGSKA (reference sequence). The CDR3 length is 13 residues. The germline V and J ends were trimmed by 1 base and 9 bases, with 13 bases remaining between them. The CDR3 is CSARVGAGTIQYF. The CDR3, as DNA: TGCAGTGCTAGAGTGGGGGCGGGAACCATTCAGTACTTC.

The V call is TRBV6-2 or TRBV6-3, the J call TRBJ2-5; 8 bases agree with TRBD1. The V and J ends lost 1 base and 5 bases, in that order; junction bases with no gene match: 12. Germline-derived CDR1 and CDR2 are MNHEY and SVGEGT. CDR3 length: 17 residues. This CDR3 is CASSYYSTGTGMETQYF. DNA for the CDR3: TGTGCCAGCAGTTACTACTCAACCGGGACAGGCATGGAGACCCAGTACTTC.

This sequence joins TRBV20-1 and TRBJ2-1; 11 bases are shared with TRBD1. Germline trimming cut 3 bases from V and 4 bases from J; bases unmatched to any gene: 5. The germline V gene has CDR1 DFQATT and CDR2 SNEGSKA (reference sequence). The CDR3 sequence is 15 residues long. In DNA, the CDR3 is TGCAGTGCTAGCGCGGGACAGGGGGGTTACAATGAGCAGTTCTTC. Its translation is CSASAGQGGYNEQFF.

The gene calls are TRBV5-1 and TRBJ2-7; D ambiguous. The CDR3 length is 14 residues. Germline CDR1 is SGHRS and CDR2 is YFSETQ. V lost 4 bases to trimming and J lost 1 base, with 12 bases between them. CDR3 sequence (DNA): TGCGCCAGCAGCCCCTGGACCGCGTCCTACGAGCAGTACTTC. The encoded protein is CASSPWTASYEQYF.

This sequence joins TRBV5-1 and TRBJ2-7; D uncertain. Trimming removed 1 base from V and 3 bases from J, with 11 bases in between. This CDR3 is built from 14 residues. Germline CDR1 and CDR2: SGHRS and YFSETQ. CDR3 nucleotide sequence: TGCGCCAGCAGCTTGCCCAGTATCCACTACGAGCAGTACTTC. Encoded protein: CASSLPSIHYEQYF. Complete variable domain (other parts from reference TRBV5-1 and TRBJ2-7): KAGVTQTPRYLIKTRGQQVTLSCSPISGHRSVSWYQQTPGQGLQFLFEYFSETQRNKGNFPGRFSGRQFSNSRSEMNVSTLELGDSALYLCASSLPSIHYEQYFGPGTRLTVT.

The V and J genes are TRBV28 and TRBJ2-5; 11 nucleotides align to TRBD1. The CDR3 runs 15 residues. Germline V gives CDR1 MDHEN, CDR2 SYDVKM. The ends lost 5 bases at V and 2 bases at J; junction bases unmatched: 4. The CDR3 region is CASSHGQGAQETQYF. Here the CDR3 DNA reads TGTGCCAGCAGTCATGGACAGGGGGCACAAGAGACCCAGTACTTC.

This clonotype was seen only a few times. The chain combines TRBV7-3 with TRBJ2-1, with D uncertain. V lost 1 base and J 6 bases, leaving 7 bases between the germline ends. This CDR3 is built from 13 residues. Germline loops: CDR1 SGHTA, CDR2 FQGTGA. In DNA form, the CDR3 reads TGTGCCAGCAGCTTAAGTGCTGTCAATGAGCAGTTCTTC. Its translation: CASSLSAVNEQFF.

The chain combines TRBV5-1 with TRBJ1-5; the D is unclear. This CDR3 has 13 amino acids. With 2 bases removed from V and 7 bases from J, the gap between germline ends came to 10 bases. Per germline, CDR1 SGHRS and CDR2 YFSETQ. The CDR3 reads CASSLAGRQPQHF. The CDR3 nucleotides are TGCGCCAGCAGCTTAGCAGGCCGGCAGCCCCAGCATTTT.

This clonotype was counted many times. The CDR3 DNA reads as TGTGCCAGCAGCCCAACTCGGGGTTTGGACAACTACTACGAGCAGTACTTC. Translated: CASSPTRGLDNYYEQYF. The J gene is TRBJ2-7, the V gene TRBV7-9; D tentatively fits TRBD1 or TRBD2 (5 bases each). The CDR3 has 17 residues. With 5 bases removed from V and 3 bases from J, the gap between germline ends came to 23 bases. Germline V lookup: CDR1 SEHNR, CDR2 FQNEAQ (reference sequence).

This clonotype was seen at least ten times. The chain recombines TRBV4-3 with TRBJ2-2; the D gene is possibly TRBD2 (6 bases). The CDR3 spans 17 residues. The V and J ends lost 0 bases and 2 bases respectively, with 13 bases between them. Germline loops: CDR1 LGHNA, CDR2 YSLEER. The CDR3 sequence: CASSQDRSGLNTGELFF. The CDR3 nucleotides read TGCGCCAGCAGCCAAGATCGTAGCGGTCTTAACACCGGGGAGCTGTTTTTT.

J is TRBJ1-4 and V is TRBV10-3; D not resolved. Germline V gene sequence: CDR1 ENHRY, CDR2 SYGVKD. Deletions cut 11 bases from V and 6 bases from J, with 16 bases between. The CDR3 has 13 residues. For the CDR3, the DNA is TGTGCCGTAAAAAGGGAGGTGGATGAAAAACTGTTTTTT. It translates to CAVKREVDEKLFF.

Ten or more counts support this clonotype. The CDR3 spells CAISGGLAGAAEQFF. The CDR3 nucleotides read TGTGCCATCAGTGGAGGACTAGCGGGAGCTGCTGAGCAGTTCTTC. The genes are TRBV10-3 and TRBJ2-1, with 13 bases matching TRBD2. Germline CDR1 is ENHRY and CDR2 is SYGVKD. V was pared by 4 bases and J by 9 bases, with 6 bases of the junction left unmatched. The CDR3 covers 15 residues.

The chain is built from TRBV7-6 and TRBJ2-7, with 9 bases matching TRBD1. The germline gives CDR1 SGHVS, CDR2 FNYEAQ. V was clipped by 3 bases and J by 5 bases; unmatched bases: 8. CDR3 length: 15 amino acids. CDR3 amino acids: CASSLSQGAVNEQYF. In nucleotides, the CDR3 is TGTGCCAGCAGCTTGTCACAGGGGGCTGTCAACGAGCAGTACTTC. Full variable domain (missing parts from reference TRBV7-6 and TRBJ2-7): GAGVSQSPRYKVTKRGQDVALRCDPISGHVSLYWYRQALGQGPEFLTYFNYEAQQDKSGLPNDRFSAERPEGSISTLTIQRTEQRDSAMYRCASSLSQGAVNEQYFGPGTRLTVT.

CDR3 in DNA: TGTGCCAGCAGTTACAACAGGGCTCCTGAGCAGTTCTTC. It specifies CASSYNRAPEQFF. The chain has TRBV6-6 and TRBJ2-1, with D perhaps TRBD1 (6 bases). The germline V gene has CDR1 MNHNY and CDR2 SVGAGI (reference sequence). This CDR3 is built from 13 residues. V lost 2 bases, J lost 9 bases, and 11 bases lay in between.

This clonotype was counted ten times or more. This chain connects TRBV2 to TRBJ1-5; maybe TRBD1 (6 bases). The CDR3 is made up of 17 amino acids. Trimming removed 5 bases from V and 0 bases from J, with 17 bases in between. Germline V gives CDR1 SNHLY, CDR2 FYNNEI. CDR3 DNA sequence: TGTGCCAGCAGTACTCCCGGGACAACTTATAGCAATCAGCCCCAGCATTTT. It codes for CASSTPGTTYSNQPQHF.